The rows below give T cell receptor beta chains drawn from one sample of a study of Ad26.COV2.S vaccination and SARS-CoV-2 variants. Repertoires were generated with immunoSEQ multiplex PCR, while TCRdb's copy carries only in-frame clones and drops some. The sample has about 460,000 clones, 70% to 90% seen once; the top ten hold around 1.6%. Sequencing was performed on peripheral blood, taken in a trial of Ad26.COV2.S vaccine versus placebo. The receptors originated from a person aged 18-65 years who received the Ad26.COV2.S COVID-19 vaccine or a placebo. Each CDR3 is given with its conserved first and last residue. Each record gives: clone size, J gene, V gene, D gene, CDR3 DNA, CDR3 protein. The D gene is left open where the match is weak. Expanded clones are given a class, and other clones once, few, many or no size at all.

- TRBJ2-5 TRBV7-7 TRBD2 TGTGCTAGCAGCCTACTAGCGGGGGGCTCCCAAGAGACCCAGTACTTC CASSLLAGGSQETQYF
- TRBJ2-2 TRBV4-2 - TGTGCCAGCAGCCAAAGACCGACCGACGAGTTAGGCGGGGAGCTGTTTTTT CASSQRPTDELGGELFF
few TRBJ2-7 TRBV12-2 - TGCCCCTCATACAGGGTTATCGACGAGCAGTACTTC CPSYRVIDEQYF
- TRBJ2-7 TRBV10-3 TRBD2 TGTGCCATCAGTGATACTGCCGGGACTAGCGGGGGGGCCGAGCAGTACTTC CAISDTAGTSGGAEQYF
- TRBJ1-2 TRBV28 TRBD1 TGTGCCAGCACCCTGGGACAGGGAGGCTATGGCTACACCTTC CASTLGQGGYGYTF
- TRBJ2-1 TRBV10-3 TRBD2 TGTGCCATCAGTCTCTCCAGGACTAGCGGAGGCAACTACAATGAGCAGTTCTTC CAISLSRTSGGNYNEQFF
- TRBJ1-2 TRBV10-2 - TGCGCCAGCAGTGAGTCCGGGGCGCCTAACTATGGCTACACCTTC CASSESGAPNYGYTF
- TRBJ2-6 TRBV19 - TGTGCCAGTAGTCCTCCCATGGGTCCTGGGGGGGCCAACGTCCTGACTTTC CASSPPMGPGGANVLTF
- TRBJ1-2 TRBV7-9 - TGTGCCAGCAGCTTAAGGCGTCAGGGCGACTATGGCTACACCTTC CASSLRRQGDYGYTF
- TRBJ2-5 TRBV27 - TGTGCCAGCAGTGCCCTCAGGGTATCGCCAGATAGAGAGACCCAGTACTTC CASSALRVSPDRETQYF
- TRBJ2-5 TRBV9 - TGTGCCAGCAAGGGGGATGGGGAGACCCAGTACTTC CASKGDGETQYF
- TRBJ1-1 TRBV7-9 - TGTGCCAGCAGCTCGCCCCATCGGCATGGCGGTGGAGAAGCTTTCTTT CASSSPHRHGGGEAFF
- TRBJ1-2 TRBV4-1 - TGCGCCAGCAGCCATACCCCCCGGCCAGGGCACTATGGCTACACCTTC CASSHTPRPGHYGYTF
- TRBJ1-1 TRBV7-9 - TGTGCCAGCAACTTAGGGTTCCCGACCGGGACTGAAGCTTTCTTT CASNLGFPTGTEAFF
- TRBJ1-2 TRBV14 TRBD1 TGTGCCAGCAGCCAAGGGACAAACCGGGACAGGGACCCGGGGTTTGGTGGCTACACCTTC CASSQGTNRDRDPGFGGYTF
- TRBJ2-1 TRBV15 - TGTGCCACCAGCAGAGATGGTGGGGGCACTAATGAGCAGTTCTTC CATSRDGGGTNEQFF
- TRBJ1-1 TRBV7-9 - TGTGCCAGCAGGAGGGTCCTCCCTGAAGCTTTCTTT CASRRVLPEAFF
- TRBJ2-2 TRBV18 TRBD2 TGTGCCAGCTCACGGTACGGGACTAACTCTGGGGAGCTGTTTTTT CASSRYGTNSGELFF
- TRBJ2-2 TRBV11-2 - TGTGCCAGCAGCTTAGGGTCAGGGAACACCGGGGAGCTGTTTTTT CASSLGSGNTGELFF
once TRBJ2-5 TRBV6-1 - TGTGCCAGCAGTGATGTCACCCAGTACTTC CASSDVTQYF
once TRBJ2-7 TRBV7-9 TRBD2 TGTGCCAGCAGCCTAAAGACTAGCGGGGTTTCCTACGAGCAGTACTTC CASSLKTSGVSYEQYF
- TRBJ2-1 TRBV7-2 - TGTGCCAGCAGCTTAGTCCGACTACTCTTGAGCTCCTACAATGAGCAGTTCTTC CASSLVRLLLSSYNEQFF
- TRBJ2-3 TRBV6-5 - TGTGCCAGCAGTTACTCACCGGGGGCAGATACGCAGTATTTT CASSYSPGADTQYF
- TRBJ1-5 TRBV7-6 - TGTGCCAGCAGCTCCCACCCCTCGGACAATAGCAATCAGCCCCAGCATTTT CASSSHPSDNSNQPQHF
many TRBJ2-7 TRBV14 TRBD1 TGTGCCAGCGGGGACAGGGGCACCTACGAGCAGTACTTC CASGDRGTYEQYF
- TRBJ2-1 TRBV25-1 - TGTGCCAGCATTGGAGAGCCCTACAATGAGCAGTTCTTC CASIGEPYNEQFF
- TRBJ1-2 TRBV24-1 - TGTGCCACCAGTGGCGGGGTCTATGGCTACACCTTC CATSGGVYGYTF
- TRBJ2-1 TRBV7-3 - TGTGCCAGCAGCTCGCTGGGACTCCTACACAATGAGCAGTTCTTC CASSSLGLLHNEQFF
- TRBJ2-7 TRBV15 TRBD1 TGTGCCACCAGCAGAACACGGACAGGGGGCTACGAGCAGTACTTC CATSRTRTGGYEQYF